The 11 T cell receptor beta chains presented below share a single source sample, sequenced in a study of CD8 T cells in Susac syndrome. After extraction with the RNeasy kit, about 0.5 to 1 ug of the RNA was reverse transcribed using random hexamers. TCRdb recomputed calls from the immunoSEQ multiplex PCR reads with MiXCR, one row per CDR3 protein. The data show about 200,000 distinct CDR3 sequences, roughly 94% seen once. Sequencing was carried out using CD4+ T cells from PBMCs. The receptors derive from a human donor with multiple sclerosis.

This clonotype was counted only a few times. V and J are TRBV5-4 and TRBJ1-2, with TRBD1 matching over 7 bases. Germline V gene lookup returns CDR1 SGHNT and CDR2 YYREEE (reference sequence). The length of the CDR3 is 13 residues. Trimming took 4 bases from V and 3 from J; bases not matched to a gene: 3. CDR3 DNA sequence: TGTGCCAGCAGCCCCGACAGGGACTATGGCTACACCTTC. This translates into CASSPDRDYGYTF. Complete variable domain (other parts from reference TRBV5-4 and TRBJ1-2): ETGVTQSPTHLIKTRGQQVTLRCSSQSGHNTVSWYQQALGQGPQFIFQYYREEENGRGNFPPRFSGLQFPNYSSELNVNALELDDSALYLCASSPDRDYGYTFGSGTRLTVV.

The genes are TRBV20-1 and TRBJ2-2; 10 nucleotides match TRBD2. Germline V gives CDR1 DFQATT, CDR2 SNEGSKA (reference sequence). The V segment lost 4 bases and the J segment 5 bases; nucleotides outside the gene matches: 4. There are 14 residues in the CDR3. The CDR3 protein is CSATLAGVTGELFF. The DNA for the CDR3 is TGCAGTGCTACTCTAGCGGGGGTAACCGGGGAGCTGTTTTTT.

This chain connects TRBV12-3 or TRBV12-4 to TRBJ1-5; unclear D gene. Trimming pared 8 bases from V and 0 bases from J, leaving 20 bases between. This CDR3 is built from 17 residues. CDR3 in amino acids: CASCRRWGGSSNQPQHF. For the CDR3, the DNA is TGTGCCAGCTGTCGGCGTTGGGGAGGAAGTAGCAATCAGCCCCAGCATTTT.

This chain joins TRBV12-5 and TRBJ1-1, with D hard to call. V lost 0 bases and J lost 1, with 12 bases in between. CDR3 length: 16 amino acids. Looked up from germline, CDR1 is LGHNT and CDR2 is FRNRAP. The chain's CDR3 is CASGLVHEWWNTEAFF. The CDR3 DNA sequence: TGTGCTAGTGGTTTGGTACATGAGTGGTGGAACACTGAAGCTTTCTTT.

A single count supports this clonotype. The chain is built from TRBV2 and TRBJ2-1; the match to TRBD2 covers 12 bases. The CDR3 has 14 residues. Looked up from germline, CDR1 is SNHLY and CDR2 is FYNNEI. Losses at the gene ends were 2 bases for V and 9 bases for J; bases not matched to a gene: 2. The CDR3 loop is CASSERTSGAEQFF. For the CDR3, the DNA is TGTGCCAGCAGTGAAAGGACTAGCGGGGCTGAGCAGTTCTTC.

This clonotype has a single count. V gene TRBV20-1 combines with J gene TRBJ2-7; weak D call: TRBD2 (6 bases). CDR3 length equals 13 residues. Germline CDR1 is DFQATT and CDR2 is SNEGSKA (reference sequence). The V end lost 7 bases, the J end lost 0 bases, and 13 bases lay between the germline ends. CDR3 region: CSVRGAGSYEQYF. As DNA, the CDR3 is TGCAGTGTTAGGGGAGCGGGCTCCTACGAGCAGTACTTC.

This chain uses TRBV2 with TRBJ2-6; 7 bases are a match to TRBD1. Germline values: CDR1 SNHLY, CDR2 FYNNEI. V lost 6 bases to trimming and J lost 4 bases; unmatched junction nucleotides: 6. The CDR3 has 15 amino acids. The CDR3 coding sequence is TGTGCCAGCAGGGTAACAGGGGTAGGGGCCAACGTCCTGACTTTC. Its translation: CASRVTGVGANVLTF.

The J gene is TRBJ1-1, the V gene TRBV29-1; D uncertain. The germline V gene encodes CDR1 SQVTM and CDR2 ANQGSEA. Trimming removed 3 bases at V and 2 bases at J, with 13 bases between. The length of the CDR3 is 14 residues. The CDR3: CSVDPQPDNTEAFF. The DNA for the CDR3 is TGCAGCGTTGATCCCCAACCGGACAACACTGAAGCTTTCTTT.

The J gene is TRBJ2-1, the V gene TRBV14; the D is unclear. The CDR3 loop spans 13 amino acids. Germline loops: CDR1 SGHDN, CDR2 FVKESK. The V gene lost 3 bases and the J gene lost 7 bases, with 10 bases spanning the gap. The CDR3, as DNA: TGTGCCAGCAGCCAGGATAACTGGAATGAGCAGTTCTTC. Encoded protein: CASSQDNWNEQFF. Filled out from reference TRBV14 and TRBJ2-1, the complete variable domain reads EAGVTQFPSHSVIEKGQTVTLRCDPISGHDNLYWYRRVMGKEIKFLLHFVKESKQDESGMPNNRFLAERTGGTYSTLKVQPAELEDSGVYFCASSQDNWNEQFFGPGTRLTVL.

This clonotype was picked up a small number of times. The CDR3 nucleotides read TGTGCCAGTAGTCTCGGGACCGTGTATGGCTACACCTTC. It encodes CASSLGTVYGYTF. The chain uses TRBV19 and TRBJ1-2, with a weak D call TRBD1 (5 bases). CDR3 length equals 13 residues. Trimming stripped 5 bases from V and 5 bases from J, with 12 bases between. The germline V gene encodes CDR1 LNHDA and CDR2 SQIVND (reference sequence). The full variable domain, completed using reference TRBV19 and TRBJ1-2, is DGGITQSPKYLFRKEGQNVTLSCEQNLNHDAMYWYRQDPGQGLRLIYYSQIVNDFQKGDIAEGYSVSREKKESFPLTVTSAQKNPTAFYLCASSLGTVYGYTFGSGTRLTVV.

The V call is TRBV30, the J call TRBJ1-2; D ambiguous. Trimming removed 2 bases from V and 2 bases from J, with 15 bases in between. Germline CDR1 is GTSNPN and CDR2 is SVGIG (reference sequence). The CDR3 has 15 amino acids. The CDR3 sequence is CAWSLPPPTNYGYTF. CDR3 DNA sequence: TGTGCCTGGAGTCTCCCCCCTCCCACGAACTATGGCTACACCTTC.